This entry lists 15 T cell receptor beta chains sequenced from one sample in a study of cytomegalovirus exposure and HLA in healthy donors. The PCR contained 60 Vbeta and 13 Jbeta primers. Some clones are missing from TCRdb's copy, which holds only in-frame ones; the method was immunoSEQ multiplex PCR. Reported are approximately 47,000 clones; the ten largest clones contain about 15%. Sequencing used PBMCs. These receptor sequences come from a male donor in good health and CMV-seronegative.

The chain recombines TRBV7-9 with TRBJ1-1; 10 nucleotides match TRBD1. Germline CDR1 and CDR2: SEHNR and FQNEAQ (reference sequence). Trimming at V came to 4 bases and at J to 5 bases, leaving 10 bases not matched to a gene. The CDR3 runs 16 residues. CDR3 sequence reads: CASSSATGGAGTEAFF. In DNA form, the CDR3 reads TGTGCCAGCAGCTCAGCGACAGGGGGCGCTGGGACTGAAGCTTTCTTT.

The chain links TRBV19 to TRBJ1-6; 10 positions match TRBD1. V was pared by 4 bases and J by 10 bases, with 4 bases of the junction left unmatched. The CDR3 spans 14 residues. Germline V lookup: CDR1 LNHDA, CDR2 SQIVND (reference sequence). CDR3 residues: CASSTGQGNSPLHF. The CDR3 DNA sequence: TGTGCCAGTAGTACGGGACAGGGGAACTCACCCCTCCACTTT.

The gene calls are TRBV9 and TRBJ1-1; 8 nucleotides agree with TRBD1. Germline V gene lookup returns CDR1 SGDLS and CDR2 YYNGEE. The CDR3 spans 15 residues. V was clipped by 4 bases and J by 3 bases; unmatched bases: 8. CDR3 DNA: TGTGCCAGCAGCCCTTGGGGGACAGGCGACACTGAAGCTTTCTTT. Its protein product is CASSPWGTGDTEAFF.

The rearrangement uses TRBV9 and TRBJ1-1, with 7 bases fitting TRBD1. In germline, CDR1 is SGDLS, CDR2 YYNGEE. This CDR3 spans 13 amino acids. The J segment lost 5 bases and the V segment lost 3 bases, leaving 4 bases of the junction unmatched. In DNA, the CDR3 is TGTGCCAGCAGCGAGGGGGCGCGAACTGAAGCTTTCTTT. It encodes CASSEGARTEAFF.

The chain couples TRBV7-3 to TRBJ2-5; 9 bases are a match to TRBD2. This CDR3 spans 14 amino acids. V shed 2 bases and J 5 bases; nucleotides not matched to a gene: 3. In germline, CDR1 is SGHTA, CDR2 FQGTGA. CDR3 DNA sequence: TGTGCCAGCAGCTTAGCGGGGGGGCAGGAGACCCAGTACTTC. It encodes CASSLAGGQETQYF. Together with reference TRBV7-3 and TRBJ2-5, the CDR3 gives the full variable domain: GAGVSQTPSNKVTEKGKYVELRCDPISGHTALYWYRQSLGQGPEFLIYFQGTGAADDSGLPNDRFFAVRPEGSVSTLKIQRTERGDSAVYLCASSLAGGQETQYFGPGTRLLVL.

DNA for the CDR3: TGTGCCGCAAGGGGACCGGGACAGGGTCGCTATGGCTACACCTTC. This codes for CAARGPGQGRYGYTF. V gene TRBV6-5 combines with J gene TRBJ1-2; 9 nucleotides align to TRBD1. This CDR3 comprises 15 residues. Germline CDR1 and CDR2: MNHEY and SVGAGI. The junction had 14 bases not matched to a gene; V was cut back by 11 bases and J by 4 bases.

The chain employs TRBV15 and TRBJ2-7; TRBD1 is a possible D gene (6 bases). Germline CDR1 is LNHNV and CDR2 is YYDKDF (reference sequence). The CDR3 covers 14 residues. V lost 3 bases, J lost 2 bases, and 11 bases lay in between. The CDR3 region is CATSRRQVAYEQYF. DNA of the CDR3: TGTGCCACCAGCAGGAGACAGGTAGCCTACGAGCAGTACTTC.

V is TRBV6-6 and J is TRBJ1-1, with D uncertain. Trimming stripped 2 bases from V and 8 bases from J, with 6 bases between. This CDR3 is 11 amino acids long. CDR1 and CDR2 (germline): MNHNY, SVGAGI (reference sequence). The CDR3 loop is CASSYTGEAFF. CDR3 nucleotide sequence: TGTGCCAGCAGTTACACGGGAGAAGCTTTCTTT.

The rearrangement joins TRBV6-1 to TRBJ1-1, with TRBD1 identical over 8 bases. V was pared by 0 bases and J by 3 bases, with 9 bases of the junction left unmatched. The length of the CDR3 is 17 residues. The germline V gene encodes CDR1 MNHNS and CDR2 SASEGT. The CDR3 sequence: CASSEATDREGHTEAFF. DNA for the CDR3: TGTGCCAGCAGTGAAGCAACGGACAGGGAGGGGCACACTGAAGCTTTCTTT.

J is TRBJ1-4 and V is TRBV9; TRBD1 is a possible D gene (6 bases). This CDR3 spans 15 amino acids. Looked up from germline, CDR1 is SGDLS and CDR2 is YYNGEE. The V end lost 4 bases, the J end lost 8 bases, and 18 bases lay between the germline ends. This chain's CDR3 is CASSLTGTQWEKLFF. The CDR3 DNA is TGTGCCAGCAGCCTTACCGGGACACAGTGGGAAAAACTGTTTTTT.

In DNA, the CDR3 is TGCGCCAGTAAAGCAGCCCTTTCCCCCGGGGGGCGCTCCTACGAGCAGTACTTC. Its protein product is CASKAALSPGGRSYEQYF. The chain has TRBV5-1 and TRBJ2-7; a possible D gene is TRBD2 (7 bases). CDR3 size: 18 residues. The germline CDR1 and CDR2 sequences are SGHRS and YFSETQ. The germline V and J ends were trimmed by 8 bases and 0 bases, with 27 bases remaining between them.

V gene TRBV19 combines with J gene TRBJ1-3; D gene unclear. Germline-derived CDR1 and CDR2 are LNHDA and SQIVND (reference sequence). This CDR3 has 15 amino acids. V lost 9 bases, J lost 0 bases, and 15 bases lay in between. In DNA form, the CDR3 reads TGTGCCAGCGAGATCCTACAGAACTCTGGAAACACCATATATTTT. Protein: CASEILQNSGNTIYF.

The chain uses TRBV6-5 and TRBJ1-2; D possibly corresponds to TRBD1 (5 bases). The CDR3 has 14 residues. Trimming pared 2 bases from V and 4 bases from J, leaving 11 bases between. Germline CDR1 and CDR2: MNHEY and SVGAGI. The CDR3: CASSYNGGGYGYTF. The CDR3 DNA sequence: TGTGCCAGCAGTTACAACGGGGGAGGCTATGGCTACACCTTC.

The CDR3 sequence is CASSPRLAGGGNEQFF. The CDR3 DNA follows: TGTGCCAGCAGCCCGCGACTAGCGGGGGGGGGCAATGAGCAGTTCTTC. This rearrangement joins TRBV11-2 to TRBJ2-1; 14 positions agree with TRBD2. With 5 bases clipped from V and 6 bases from J, the junction kept 6 bases outside the gene matches. The CDR3 runs 16 residues. Germline V gene sequence: CDR1 SGHAT, CDR2 FQNNGV.

V and J are TRBV4-1 and TRBJ2-5, with D uncertain. V lost 0 bases to trimming and J lost 2 bases, with 7 bases between them. CDR3 length: 14 amino acids. In germline, CDR1 is MGHRA, CDR2 YSYEKL. The CDR3 region is CASSQDAQQETQYF. CDR3 bases: TGCGCCAGCAGCCAAGATGCCCAGCAAGAGACCCAGTACTTC.